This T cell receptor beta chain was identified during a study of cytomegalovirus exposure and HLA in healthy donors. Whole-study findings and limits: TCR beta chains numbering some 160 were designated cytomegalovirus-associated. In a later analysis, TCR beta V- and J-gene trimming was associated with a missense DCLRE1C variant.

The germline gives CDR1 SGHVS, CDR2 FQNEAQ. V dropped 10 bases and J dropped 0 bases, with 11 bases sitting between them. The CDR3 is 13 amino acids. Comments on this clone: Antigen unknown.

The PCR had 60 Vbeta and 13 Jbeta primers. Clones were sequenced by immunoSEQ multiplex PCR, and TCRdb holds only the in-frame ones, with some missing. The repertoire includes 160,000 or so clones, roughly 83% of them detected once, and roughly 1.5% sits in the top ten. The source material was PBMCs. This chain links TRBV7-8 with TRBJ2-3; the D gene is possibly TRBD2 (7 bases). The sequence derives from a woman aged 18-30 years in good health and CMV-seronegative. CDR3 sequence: CATRGGSTDTQYF. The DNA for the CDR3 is TGTGCCACGAGGGGGGGAAGCACAGATACGCAGTATTTT.